Each of the 21 T cell receptor beta chains below was sequenced from the same sample in a study of OX40 agonist ivuxolimab in advanced cancers. Clones were sequenced by immunoSEQ multiplex PCR, and TCRdb holds only the in-frame ones, with some missing. The sample lists around 50,000 clones, just under 85% seen once, with 0.95% to 1.5% in the top ten. The sequenced sample was CD4+ or CD8+ T cells sorted from blood, obtained in a trial of the OX40 agonist ivuxolimab. The receptor set was obtained from an adult with an advanced solid tumor such as melanoma, head and neck, liver or kidney cancer.

The chain carries TRBV28 and TRBJ2-1; D ambiguous. This CDR3 comprises 15 residues. Germline CDR1 reads MDHEN; CDR2 reads SYDVKM. Trimming pared 3 bases from V and 0 bases from J, leaving 9 bases between. The CDR3 DNA reads TGTGCCAGCAGTTTGTCGCTGAGCTCCTACAATGAGCAGTTCTTC. Residues: CASSLSLSSYNEQFF.

This chain joins TRBV9 and TRBJ2-3; the match to TRBD2 covers 8 bases. The CDR3 consists of 13 residues. Germline V gene lookup returns CDR1 SGDLS and CDR2 YYNGEE. V dropped 2 bases and J dropped 5; count of bases not matched to a gene: 1. The CDR3 sequence is CASSVGTRDTQYF. The CDR3 DNA reads as TGTGCCAGCAGCGTTGGGACTAGAGATACGCAGTATTTT.

The chain carries TRBV4-1 and TRBJ1-2; 9 positions agree with TRBD1. This CDR3 has 15 amino acids. Per germline, CDR1 MGHRA and CDR2 YSYEKL. Trimming cost V 0 bases and J 8 bases; bases outside gene matches: 7. The CDR3 bases are TGCGCCAGCAGCCAAGAGGGACAGGGTTGGAACGGCTACACCTTC. Its translation: CASSQEGQGWNGYTF.

The chain combines TRBV19 with TRBJ1-2, with 10 bases fitting TRBD1. Trimming took 4 bases from V and 1 from J; bases not matched to a gene: 6. Looked up from germline, CDR1 is LNHDA and CDR2 is SQIVND (reference sequence). The CDR3 covers 16 residues. This CDR3 is CASSTVTGGGNYGYTF. The CDR3, as DNA: TGTGCCAGTAGTACCGTGACAGGGGGCGGTAACTATGGCTACACCTTC.

The chain employs TRBV7-6 and TRBJ2-3; a possible D gene is TRBD2 (6 bases). The CDR3 contains 14 residues. V lost 10 bases, J lost 2 bases, and 16 bases lay in between. CDR1 and CDR2 from the germline V gene are SGHVS and FNYEAQ. CDR3 amino acids: CATSQAGYTDTQYF. CDR3 DNA: TGTGCCACCTCTCAAGCGGGCTACACAGATACGCAGTATTTT.

This clone has just one count. This chain connects TRBV28 to TRBJ2-6; no clear D. V dropped 5 bases and J dropped 3 bases, with 14 bases sitting between them. The V gene's germline CDR1 is MDHEN and CDR2 SYDVKM. CDR3 size: 16 residues. CDR3 in amino acids: CASSPEVQFGANVLTF. Here the CDR3 DNA reads TGTGCCAGCAGTCCAGAGGTTCAGTTTGGGGCCAACGTCCTGACTTTC.

The chain employs TRBV6-1 and TRBJ2-5; D remains ambiguous. This CDR3 spans 14 amino acids. The germline CDR1 and CDR2 sequences are MNHNS and SASEGT. The V gene lost 7 bases and the J gene lost 1 base, with 13 bases spanning the gap. The DNA of the CDR3 is TGTGCCAGCAACAAAGGTGGGGTCCAAGAGACCCAGTACTTC. It is translated as CASNKGGVQETQYF.

The rearrangement uses TRBV5-4 and TRBJ1-5, with D possibly TRBD1 on 5 matching bases. The CDR3 extends over 15 amino acids. Germline-derived CDR1 and CDR2 are SGHNT and YYREEE (reference sequence). V was clipped by 0 bases and J by 4 bases, with 11 bases between them. Here the CDR3 reads CASSLGMGTNQPQHF. Written as DNA, the CDR3 is TGTGCCAGCAGCTTGGGAATGGGGACTAATCAGCCCCAGCATTTT.

The genes are TRBV5-1 and TRBJ2-1; 10 positions agree with TRBD2. Looked up from germline, CDR1 is SGHRS and CDR2 is YFSETQ. This CDR3 contains 15 residues. V lost 7 bases, J lost 3 bases, and 7 bases stayed unmatched. CDR3 DNA: TGCGCCAGCGCCAGCGGGAGGGAAATCTACAATGAGCAGTTCTTC. It codes for CASASGREIYNEQFF.

The rearrangement joins TRBV20-1 to TRBJ2-7; 7 bases agree with TRBD1. This CDR3 is built from 11 residues. Germline V CDR1 and CDR2: DFQATT, SNEGSKA (reference sequence). V was clipped by 1 base and J by 6 bases; unmatched bases: 0. CDR3 residues: CSARGDSEQYF. As DNA, the CDR3 is TGCAGTGCTAGAGGGGACAGCGAGCAGTACTTC.

The CDR3 nucleotides read TGTGCCAGCAGCTTAGCGCGAACCGGCGACGAGCAGTACTTC. It translates to CASSLARTGDEQYF. The V call is TRBV7-3, the J call TRBJ2-7, with D unclear. CDR1 and CDR2 (germline): SGHTA, FQGTGA. Deletions cut 2 bases from V and 5 bases from J, with 13 bases between. The CDR3 extends over 14 amino acids.

As DNA, the CDR3 is TGTGCCAGCAGGTCTGGGGGGTTAGGCGAGCAGTACTTC. Protein product: CASRSGGLGEQYF. This rearrangement joins TRBV28 to TRBJ2-7, with D possibly being TRBD2 (6 bases). In germline, CDR1 is MDHEN, CDR2 SYDVKM. The ends were cut back, 6 bases at V and 6 bases at J, with 15 bases in the middle. The CDR3 contains 13 residues.

This clone was observed a single time. This rearrangement joins TRBV19 to TRBJ2-7, with a possible D match to TRBD1 (5 bases). Trimming took off 7 bases at V and 3 bases at J, with 10 bases between the two ends. From germline, CDR1 is LNHDA and CDR2 SQIVND (reference sequence). CDR3 length equals 12 residues. The CDR3 bases are TGTGCCAGTATCGGCAGGGACTACGAGCAGTACTTC. This encodes CASIGRDYEQYF.

The chain joins TRBV27 to TRBJ2-7; unclear D gene. CDR3 length: 16 amino acids. Germline V gene sequence: CDR1 MNHEY, CDR2 SMNVEV (reference sequence). The germline V and J ends were trimmed by 2 bases and 3 bases, with 17 bases remaining between them. As DNA, the CDR3 is TGTGCCAGCAGTTTAGTCTTATTCGGGCAGATCTACGAGCAGTACTTC. This codes for CASSLVLFGQIYEQYF.

This clone was recorded once. The chain employs TRBV7-9 and TRBJ2-5, with TRBD2 matching over 7 bases. Germline V gene sequence: CDR1 SEHNR, CDR2 FQNEAQ (reference sequence). The CDR3 has 13 residues. V was pared by 5 bases and J by 8 bases, with 8 bases of the junction left unmatched. The DNA of the CDR3 is TGTGCCAGCAGCCCCGGACTAGGAAAAACCCAGTACTTC. This encodes CASSPGLGKTQYF.

The DNA of the CDR3 is TGTGCCAGCAGCTTAGCAATACAGGGTGACTATGGCTACACCTTC. Residues: CASSLAIQGDYGYTF. V gene TRBV7-8 combines with J gene TRBJ1-2; possible D gene TRBD1, 6 bases. Germline V lookup: CDR1 SGHVS, CDR2 FQNEAQ. The CDR3 is made up of 15 amino acids. Trimming left V 0 bases short and J 3 bases short, with 11 bases between.

This chain joins TRBV28 and TRBJ2-1; either TRBD1 or TRBD2 may supply D (5 bases each). The CDR3 extends over 14 amino acids. Trimming took 1 base from V and 9 from J, leaving 13 bases between them. Germline V gene lookup returns CDR1 MDHEN and CDR2 SYDVKM. CDR3 region: CASSLYGGAGEQFF. The CDR3 bases are TGTGCCAGCAGTTTATATGGGGGAGCCGGTGAGCAGTTCTTC.

This sequence joins TRBV28 and TRBJ1-5; D gene ambiguous. Germline CDR1 MDHEN, CDR2 SYDVKM. Deletions cut 6 bases from V and 0 bases from J, with 21 bases between. The CDR3 is made up of 18 amino acids. The CDR3 sequence: CASRFNGPEKYSNQPQHF. Written as DNA, the CDR3 is TGTGCCAGCAGATTTAATGGACCAGAAAAATATAGCAATCAGCCCCAGCATTTT.

This chain uses TRBV19 with TRBJ2-3; tentatively, D is TRBD2 (6 bases). V was shortened by 5 bases and J by 4 bases, with 16 bases between the two germline ends. Per the germline V gene, CDR1 is LNHDA and CDR2 is SQIVND (reference sequence). This CDR3 is built from 15 residues. In DNA form, the CDR3 reads TGTGCCAGTAGTTCCCCGGAGGGTAACTCAGATACGCAGTATTTT. Protein product: CASSSPEGNSDTQYF.

The gene calls are TRBV4-1 and TRBJ2-2, with unresolved D. This CDR3 is built from 15 residues. With 0 bases removed from V and 2 bases from J, the gap between germline ends came to 7 bases. Per the germline V gene, CDR1 is MGHRA and CDR2 is YSYEKL. CDR3 residues: CASSQDPVNTGELFF. CDR3 in DNA: TGCGCCAGCAGCCAAGATCCGGTTAACACCGGGGAGCTGTTTTTT.

J is TRBJ2-2 and V is TRBV14; the D gene could be TRBD1 or TRBD2 (5 bases each). CDR1 is SGHDN and CDR2 is FVKESK in the germline V gene. V lost 3 bases and J 9 bases, leaving 11 bases between the germline ends. The CDR3 totals 13 residues. The CDR3: CASSQGDLRELFF. In DNA, the CDR3 is TGTGCCAGCAGCCAGGGGGATCTTCGGGAGCTGTTTTTT.